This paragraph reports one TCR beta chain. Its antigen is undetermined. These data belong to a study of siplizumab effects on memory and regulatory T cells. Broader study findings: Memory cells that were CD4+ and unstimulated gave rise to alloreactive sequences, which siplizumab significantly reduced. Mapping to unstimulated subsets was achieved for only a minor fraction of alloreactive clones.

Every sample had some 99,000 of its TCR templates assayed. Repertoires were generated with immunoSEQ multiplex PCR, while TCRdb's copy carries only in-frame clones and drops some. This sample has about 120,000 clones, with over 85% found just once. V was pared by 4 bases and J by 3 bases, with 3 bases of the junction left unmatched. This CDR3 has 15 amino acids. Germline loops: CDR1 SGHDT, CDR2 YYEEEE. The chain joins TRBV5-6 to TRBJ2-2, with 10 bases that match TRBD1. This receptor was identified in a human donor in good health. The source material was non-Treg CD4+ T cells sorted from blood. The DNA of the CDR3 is TGTGCCAGCAGCCGGGGACAGGGGCACACCGGGGAGCTGTTTTTT. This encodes CASSRGQGHTGELFF.